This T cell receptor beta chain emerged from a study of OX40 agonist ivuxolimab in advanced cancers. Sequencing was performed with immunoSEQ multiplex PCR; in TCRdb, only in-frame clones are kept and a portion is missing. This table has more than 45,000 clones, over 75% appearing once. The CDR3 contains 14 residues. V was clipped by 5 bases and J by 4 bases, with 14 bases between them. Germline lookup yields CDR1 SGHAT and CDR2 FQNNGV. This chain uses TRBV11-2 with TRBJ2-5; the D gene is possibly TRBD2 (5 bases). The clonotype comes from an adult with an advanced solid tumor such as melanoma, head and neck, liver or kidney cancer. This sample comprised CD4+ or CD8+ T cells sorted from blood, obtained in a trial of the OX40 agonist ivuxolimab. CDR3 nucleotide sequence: TGTGCCAGCAGCCTTAGGGTAGGAGGAGAGACCCAGTACTTC. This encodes CASSLRVGGETQYF.